A selection of T cell receptor beta chains follows, all from one sample in a study of beta chain features in type 1 diabetes. Clones were read by immunoSEQ multiplex PCR, and TCRdb kept only the in-frame ones, dropping some. Among fewer than 400,000 clones, approximately 10% were seen once, and the ten largest hold about 1%. The specimen was central memory CD4+ T cells from blood. The receptors here all came from a man aged 30 to 39 with type 1 diabetes. The CDR3 runs from the conserved cysteine through the conserved F or W. A D gene is named only where the DNA matches it firmly. Expanded clones are given a class, and other clones once, few, many or no size at all.

J	V	length	size	D	CDR3	DNA
TRBJ1-6	TRBV7-2	13	-	-	CASSSDRISPLHF	TGTGCCAGCAGCTCTGACAGGATCTCACCCCTCCACTTT
TRBJ2-7	TRBV10-2	15	-	-	CASSESGRVWDEQYF	TGCGCCAGCAGTGAGTCAGGCCGGGTTTGGGACGAGCAGTACTTC
TRBJ1-1	TRBV28	16	many	-	CASSTPGVGMNTEAFF	TGTGCCAGCAGTACTCCTGGGGTGGGGATGAACACTGAAGCTTTCTTT
TRBJ2-3	TRBV29-1	14	few	-	CSVESPAGTDTQYF	TGCAGCGTTGAAAGCCCGGCAGGCACAGATACGCAGTATTTT
TRBJ2-2	TRBV28	16	-	-	CASSLYAEGKTGELFF	TGTGCCAGCAGTTTATATGCCGAGGGGAAAACCGGGGAGCTGTTTTTT
TRBJ1-1	TRBV6-6	11	-	-	CAIKENTEAFF	TGTGCCATCAAGGAGAACACTGAAGCTTTCTTT
TRBJ2-6	TRBV6-5	15	-	TRBD1	CASSPGQAGANVLTF	TGTGCCAGCAGTCCCGGACAGGCTGGGGCCAACGTCCTGACTTTC
TRBJ1-2	TRBV6-6	15	-	-	CASSYPTAGFYGYTF	TGTGCCAGCAGTTACCCGACCGCCGGTTTCTATGGCTACACCTTC
TRBJ2-7	TRBV11-2	12	-	-	CASGLGTYEQYF	TGTGCCAGCGGGCTCGGCACCTACGAGCAGTACTTC
TRBJ1-4	TRBV7-6	12	-	-	CERGAEVEKLFF	TGTGAACGCGGCGCCGAGGTAGAAAAACTGTTTTTT
TRBJ1-1	TRBV30	11	-	-	CAGGAVTEAFF	TGTGCCGGAGGGGCCGTCACTGAAGCTTTCTTT
TRBJ2-1	TRBV6-4	15	-	TRBD2	CASSDSGLGGNEQFF	TGTGCCAGCAGTGACTCGGGACTAGGGGGCAATGAGCAGTTCTTC
TRBJ1-2	TRBV7-9	15	-	TRBD1	CASRSGTVPNYGYTF	TGTGCCAGCAGGTCCGGGACAGTTCCTAACTATGGCTACACCTTC
TRBJ2-5	TRBV18	13	few	-	CASSPRGQETQYF	TGTGCCAGCTCACCTCGGGGCCAAGAGACCCAGTACTTC
TRBJ2-6	TRBV27	19	-	-	CASSLKPARTTSLLHVLTF	TGTGCCAGCAGTTTAAAGCCGGCGAGGACTACCTCTCTGTTGCACGTCCTGACTTTC
TRBJ2-3	TRBV28	14	few	-	CASSLAGAPDTQYF	TGTGCCAGCAGTTTGGCGGGGGCCCCAGATACGCAGTATTTT
TRBJ2-1	TRBV10-3	12	many	-	CAISESEAEQFF	TGTGCCATCAGTGAGTCGGAAGCAGAGCAGTTCTTC
TRBJ2-7	TRBV5-1	16	-	TRBD1	CASSLDSGQAGYEQYF	TGCGCCAGCAGCTTGGATTCGGGACAGGCGGGATACGAGCAGTACTTC
TRBJ1-4	TRBV20-1	11	few	-	CSARRQEKLFF	TGCAGTGCTAGGAGGCAAGAAAAACTGTTTTTT
TRBJ1-4	TRBV6-5	15	-	TRBD1	CASSYSGTGDEKLFF	TGTGCCAGCAGTTACTCTGGGACAGGGGATGAAAAACTGTTTTTT
TRBJ1-1	TRBV30	18	-	TRBD1	CAWRPRGQGFLLNTEAFF	TGTGCCTGGAGACCCCGCGGACAGGGATTTCTTTTGAACACTGAAGCTTTCTTT
TRBJ2-3	TRBV4-3	13	many	-	CASSQVAGLTQYF	TGCGCCAGCAGCCAGGTAGCTGGTCTTACGCAGTATTTT
TRBJ2-7	TRBV7-6	15	few	-	CASSPRGTDSYEQYF	TGTGCCAGCAGCCCCCGAGGGACGGACTCCTACGAGCAGTACTTC
TRBJ2-1	TRBV2	15	-	TRBD1	CASRSGQGNYNEQFF	TGTGCCAGCAGGTCCGGACAGGGGAACTACAATGAGCAGTTCTTC
TRBJ2-7	TRBV6-6	12	-	-	CASGGEVYEQYF	TGTGCCAGCGGCGGGGAGGTCTACGAGCAGTACTTC
TRBJ2-1	TRBV9	15	-	-	CASSQVTGVYNEQFF	TGTGCCAGCAGCCAAGTCACGGGAGTCTACAATGAGCAGTTCTTC
TRBJ2-2	TRBV12-5	15	-	-	CASGLTGTPGGELFF	TGTGCTAGTGGCTTGACAGGAACCCCAGGCGGGGAGCTGTTTTTT
TRBJ1-5	TRBV7-2	15	few	-	CASQGAGYSNQPQHF	TGTGCCAGCCAAGGGGCGGGGTATAGCAATCAGCCCCAGCATTTT
TRBJ1-5	TRBV2	13	few	-	CASSAGGAQPQHF	TGTGCCAGCAGTGCCGGGGGCGCTCAGCCCCAGCATTTT
TRBJ2-1	TRBV9	15	-	-	CASSGPGESYNEQFF	TGTGCCAGCAGCGGGCCAGGAGAGTCCTACAATGAGCAGTTCTTC
TRBJ2-7	TRBV25-1	11	-	-	CASGLEDEQYF	TGTGCCAGCGGCTTAGAGGACGAGCAGTACTTC
TRBJ2-6	TRBV30	15	few	TRBD1	CAWSQGAPGANVLTF	TGTGCCTGGTCTCAGGGGGCGCCTGGGGCCAACGTCCTGACTTTC
TRBJ2-1	TRBV6-5	14	-	TRBD1	CASSRPGQGGEQFF	TGTGCCAGCAGCCGACCGGGACAGGGTGGTGAGCAGTTCTTC
TRBJ2-7	TRBV18	14	-	-	CASSLAEGGYEQYF	TGTGCCAGCTCCCTAGCCGAGGGCGGCTACGAGCAGTACTTC
TRBJ2-1	TRBV27	14	-	-	CASPCGQTYNEQFF	TGTGCCAGCCCTTGTGGACAGACCTACAATGAGCAGTTCTTC
TRBJ1-2	TRBV30	11	-	-	CAWGLNYGYTF	TGTGCCTGGGGACTGAACTATGGCTACACCTTC
TRBJ2-3	TRBV28	14	-	-	CASSLPQGADTQYF	TGTGCCAGCAGTTTACCCCAGGGCGCAGATACGCAGTATTTT
TRBJ2-3	TRBV29-1	15	few	-	CSVEGTVSPDDTQYF	TGCAGCGTTGAAGGGACAGTAAGCCCGGACGATACGCAGTATTTT
TRBJ1-4	TRBV30	14	-	-	CAWSYQGGREKLFF	TGTGCCTGGAGTTATCAGGGAGGGAGAGAAAAACTGTTTTTT
TRBJ2-1	TRBV18	14	-	TRBD1	CASSADRSHNEQFF	TGTGCCAGCTCAGCGGACAGGTCCCACAATGAGCAGTTCTTC
TRBJ2-1	TRBV19	18	many	-	CASSIDAVIIGGRNEQFF	TGTGCCAGTAGTATAGACGCCGTCATAATTGGGGGCCGCAATGAGCAGTTCTTC
TRBJ1-5	TRBV6-6	13	few	-	CASSFNSNQPQHF	TGTGCCAGCAGTTTTAATAGCAATCAGCCCCAGCATTTT
TRBJ1-1	TRBV7-2	17	few	TRBD1	CASSARGQGLVGTEAFF	TGTGCCAGCAGCGCCCGCGGACAGGGGCTTGTGGGCACTGAAGCTTTCTTT
TRBJ2-1	TRBV5-6	15	-	-	CASSFPRGGKDEQFF	TGTGCCAGCAGCTTCCCCCGGGGCGGTAAGGATGAGCAGTTCTTC
TRBJ2-5	TRBV5-1	13	few	TRBD1	CASSQTGQETQYF	TGCGCCAGCAGCCAGACAGGGCAAGAGACCCAGTACTTC
TRBJ2-7	TRBV29-1	13	few	-	CSGVTGKSYEQYF	TGCAGCGGGGTCACAGGGAAAAGCTACGAGCAGTACTTC
TRBJ2-3	TRBV5-1	17	-	-	CASSSRPGGPSEDTQYF	TGCGCCAGCAGTTCGCGGCCGGGGGGCCCCTCCGAAGATACGCAGTATTTT
TRBJ2-7	TRBV9	15	-	-	CASSVGPNYSYEQYF	TGTGCCAGCAGCGTAGGCCCAAATTACTCCTACGAGCAGTACTTC
TRBJ1-6	TRBV5-6	19	-	-	CASSLGQAGRGYGNSPLHF	TGTGCCAGCAGCTTGGGGCAGGCAGGGAGAGGGTATGGTAATTCACCCCTCCACTTT
TRBJ2-2	TRBV7-2	13	-	-	CASSLERTGELFF	TGTGCCAGCAGCTTAGAAAGGACCGGGGAGCTGTTTTTT
TRBJ2-5	TRBV5-1	15	few	-	CASSLLGGDQETQYF	TGCGCCAGCAGCCTCCTCGGGGGCGACCAAGAGACCCAGTACTTC